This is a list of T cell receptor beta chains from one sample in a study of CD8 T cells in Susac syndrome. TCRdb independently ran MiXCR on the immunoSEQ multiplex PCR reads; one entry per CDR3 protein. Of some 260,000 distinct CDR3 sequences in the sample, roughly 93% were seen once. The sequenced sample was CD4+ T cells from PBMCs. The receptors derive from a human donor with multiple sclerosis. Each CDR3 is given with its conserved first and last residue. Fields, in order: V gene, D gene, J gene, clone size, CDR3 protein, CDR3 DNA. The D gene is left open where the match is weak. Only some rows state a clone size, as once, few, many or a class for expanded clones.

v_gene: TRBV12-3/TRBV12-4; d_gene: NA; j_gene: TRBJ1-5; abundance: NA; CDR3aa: CASSGLVALDSNQPQHF; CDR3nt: TGTGCCAGCAGTGGACTCGTTGCGCTGGATAGCAATCAGCCCCAGCATTTT
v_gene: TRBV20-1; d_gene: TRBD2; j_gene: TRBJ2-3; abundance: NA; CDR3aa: CSARGAGLGVFVDTQYF; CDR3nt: TGCAGTGCTAGGGGCGCCGGACTAGGAGTGTTCGTCGATACGCAGTATTTT
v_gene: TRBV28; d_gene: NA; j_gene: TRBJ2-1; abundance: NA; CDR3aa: CATTTGAEQFF; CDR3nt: TGTGCTACTACTACGGGGGCTGAGCAGTTCTTC
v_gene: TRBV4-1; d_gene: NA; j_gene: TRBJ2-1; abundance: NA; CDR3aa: CASSRRLADNNEQFF; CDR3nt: TGCGCCAGCAGCCGACGGCTAGCCGACAACAATGAGCAGTTCTTC
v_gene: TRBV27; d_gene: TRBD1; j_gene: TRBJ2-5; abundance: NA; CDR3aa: CASSAGQGVTQYF; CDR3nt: TGTGCCAGCAGTGCGGGACAGGGAGTGACCCAGTACTTC
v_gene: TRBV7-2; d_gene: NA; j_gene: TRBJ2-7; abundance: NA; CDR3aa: CASSLDPRLGEQYF; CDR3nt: TGTGCCAGCAGCCTTGACCCCCGCCTGGGGGAGCAGTACTTC
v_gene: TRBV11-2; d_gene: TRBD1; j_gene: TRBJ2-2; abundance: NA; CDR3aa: CASRFDEGAAAGELFF; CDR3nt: TGTGCCAGCAGATTCGACGAGGGGGCTGCCGCCGGGGAGCTGTTTTTT
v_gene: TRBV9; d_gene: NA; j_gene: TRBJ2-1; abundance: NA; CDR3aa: CASSGLLNEQFF; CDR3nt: TGTGCCAGCAGCGGACTTCTGAATGAGCAGTTCTTC
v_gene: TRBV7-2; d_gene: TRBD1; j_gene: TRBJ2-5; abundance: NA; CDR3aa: CASSFQGARETQYF; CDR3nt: TGTGCCAGCAGCTTCCAGGGGGCTAGGGAGACCCAGTACTTC
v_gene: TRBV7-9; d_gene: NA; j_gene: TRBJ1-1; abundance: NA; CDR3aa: CASSSQGRNTEAFF; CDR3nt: TGTGCCAGCAGCTCCCAGGGGAGGAACACTGAAGCTTTCTTT
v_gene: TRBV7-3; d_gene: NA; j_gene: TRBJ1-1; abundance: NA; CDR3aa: CASSLGTNTEAFF; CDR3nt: TGTGCCAGCAGCTTAGGTACTAACACTGAAGCTTTCTTT
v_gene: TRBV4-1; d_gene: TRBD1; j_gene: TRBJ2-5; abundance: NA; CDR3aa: CASSQDPGQNQETQYF; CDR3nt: TGCGCCAGCAGCCAAGATCCGGGACAGAACCAAGAGACCCAGTACTTC
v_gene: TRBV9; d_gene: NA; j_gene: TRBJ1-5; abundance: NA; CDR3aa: CASSPVGNPHQPQHF; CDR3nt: TGTGCCAGCAGCCCCGTGGGTAACCCTCATCAGCCCCAGCATTTT
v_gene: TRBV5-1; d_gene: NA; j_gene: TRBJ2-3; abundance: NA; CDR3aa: CASSLSGRGCTDTQYF; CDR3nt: TGCGCCAGCAGCTTGTCCGGGCGGGGATGCACAGATACGCAGTATTTT
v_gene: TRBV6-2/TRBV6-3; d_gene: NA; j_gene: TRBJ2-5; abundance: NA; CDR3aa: CASSYGAGQTQYF; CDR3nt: TGTGCCAGCAGTTACGGGGCGGGACAGACCCAGTACTTC
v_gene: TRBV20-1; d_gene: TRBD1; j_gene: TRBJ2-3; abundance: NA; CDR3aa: CSARVGQGGTDTQYF; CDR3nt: TGCAGTGCTAGAGTTGGTCAGGGGGGCACAGATACGCAGTATTTT
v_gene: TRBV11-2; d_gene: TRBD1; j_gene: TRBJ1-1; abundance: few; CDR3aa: CASSSRTGRATEAFF; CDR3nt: TGTGCCAGCAGCTCCCGGACAGGGAGAGCAACTGAAGCTTTCTTT
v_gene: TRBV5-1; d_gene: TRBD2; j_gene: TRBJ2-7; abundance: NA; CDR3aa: CASSGRQRGASFEQYF; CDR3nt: TGCGCCAGCAGCGGCCGGCAGCGGGGGGCCTCATTCGAGCAGTACTTC
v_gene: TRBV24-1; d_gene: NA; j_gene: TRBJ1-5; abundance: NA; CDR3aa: CATSGPGHQPQHF; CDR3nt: TGTGCCACCAGTGGTCCAGGGCATCAGCCCCAGCATTTT
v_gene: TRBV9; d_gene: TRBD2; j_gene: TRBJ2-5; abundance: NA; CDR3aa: CASSVDLAGGIQETQYF; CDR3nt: TGTGCCAGCAGCGTAGATCTAGCGGGGGGTATCCAAGAGACCCAGTACTTC
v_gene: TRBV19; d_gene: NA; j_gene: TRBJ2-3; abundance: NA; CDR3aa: CASGYGPSTDTQYF; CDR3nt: TGTGCCAGTGGATATGGTCCAAGCACAGATACGCAGTATTTT
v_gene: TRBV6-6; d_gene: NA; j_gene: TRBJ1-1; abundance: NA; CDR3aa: CASSYSGGTEAFF; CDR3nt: TGTGCCAGCAGTTATTCGGGAGGGACTGAAGCTTTCTTT
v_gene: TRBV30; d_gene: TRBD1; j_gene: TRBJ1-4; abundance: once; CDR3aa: CAWSAPNRGTNEKLFF; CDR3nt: TGTGCCTGGAGTGCCCCGAACAGGGGAACTAATGAAAAACTGTTTTTT
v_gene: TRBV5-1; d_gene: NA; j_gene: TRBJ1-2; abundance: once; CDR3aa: CASSFEVGALGYGYTF; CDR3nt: TGCGCCAGCAGCTTCGAGGTGGGGGCCTTGGGCTATGGCTACACCTTC
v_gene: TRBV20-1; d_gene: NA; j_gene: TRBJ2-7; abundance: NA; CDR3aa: CSARMDTYEQYF; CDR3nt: TGCAGTGCTAGAATGGACACCTACGAGCAGTACTTC
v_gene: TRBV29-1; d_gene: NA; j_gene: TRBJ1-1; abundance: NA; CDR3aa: CSVVYWGPMNTEAFF; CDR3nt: TGCAGCGTTGTATATTGGGGACCAATGAACACTGAAGCTTTCTTT
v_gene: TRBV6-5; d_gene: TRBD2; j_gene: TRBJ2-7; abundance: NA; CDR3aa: CASSSLVAGGARSSYEQYF; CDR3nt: TGTGCCAGCAGTTCCTTGGTAGCGGGGGGTGCTAGGAGCTCCTACGAGCAGTACTTC
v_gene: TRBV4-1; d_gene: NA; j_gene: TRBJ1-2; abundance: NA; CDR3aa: CASSPPPFWPTANYGYTF; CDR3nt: TGCGCCAGCAGCCCTCCCCCGTTTTGGCCAACAGCTAACTATGGCTACACCTTC
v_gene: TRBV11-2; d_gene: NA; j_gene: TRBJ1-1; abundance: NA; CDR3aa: CASRQWGGRNTEAFF; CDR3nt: TGTGCCAGCAGACAATGGGGCGGCCGGAACACTGAAGCTTTCTTT
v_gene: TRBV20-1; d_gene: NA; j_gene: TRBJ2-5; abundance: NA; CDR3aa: CSARDPFPEREETQYF; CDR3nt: TGCAGTGCTAGAGATCCCTTCCCAGAAAGAGAAGAGACCCAGTACTTC
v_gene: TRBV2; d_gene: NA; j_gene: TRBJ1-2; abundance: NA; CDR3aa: CASRKGGAINSYGYTF; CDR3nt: TGTGCCAGCCGCAAAGGAGGTGCTATAAACTCCTATGGCTACACCTTC
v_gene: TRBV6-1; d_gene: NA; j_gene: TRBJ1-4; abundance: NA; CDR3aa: CASLQTGNEKLFF; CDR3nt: TGTGCCAGCCTCCAAACTGGGAATGAAAAACTGTTTTTT
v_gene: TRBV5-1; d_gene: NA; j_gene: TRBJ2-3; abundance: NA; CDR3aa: CASSLEPRDTQYF; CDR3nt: TGCGCCAGCAGCTTAGAGCCCAGAGATACGCAGTATTTT
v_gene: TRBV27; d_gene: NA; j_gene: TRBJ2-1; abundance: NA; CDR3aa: CASSPRRGASVEQFF; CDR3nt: TGTGCCAGCAGTCCCCGTAGGGGTGCTTCTGTTGAGCAGTTCTTC
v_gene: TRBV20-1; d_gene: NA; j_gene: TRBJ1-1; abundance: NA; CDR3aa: CSAWRRGWKNTEAFF; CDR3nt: TGCAGTGCATGGAGGCGAGGGTGGAAGAACACTGAAGCTTTCTTT
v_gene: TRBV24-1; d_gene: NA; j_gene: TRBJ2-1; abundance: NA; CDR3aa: CATSDPGSTGLNEQFF; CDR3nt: TGTGCCACCAGTGATCCCGGATCTACTGGATTAAATGAGCAGTTCTTC
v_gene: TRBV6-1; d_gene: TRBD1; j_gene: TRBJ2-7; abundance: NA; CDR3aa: CASGGTGYKQYF; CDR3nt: TGTGCCAGCGGCGGGACAGGGTATAAGCAGTACTTC
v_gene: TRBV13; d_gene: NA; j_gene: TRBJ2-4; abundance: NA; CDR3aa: CASSLGGGSLNLAKNIQYF; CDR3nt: TGTGCCAGCAGCTTAGGTGGGGGCTCCCTCAACCTAGCCAAAAACATTCAGTACTTC
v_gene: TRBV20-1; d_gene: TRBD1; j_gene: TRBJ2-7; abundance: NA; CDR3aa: CSARDGTGLYEQYF; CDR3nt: TGCAGTGCTAGAGACGGGACAGGGCTCTACGAGCAGTACTTC
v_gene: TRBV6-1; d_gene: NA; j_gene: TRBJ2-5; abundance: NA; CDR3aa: CATKPSGSQETQYF; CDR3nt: TGTGCCACCAAACCCAGCGGCAGTCAAGAGACCCAGTACTTC
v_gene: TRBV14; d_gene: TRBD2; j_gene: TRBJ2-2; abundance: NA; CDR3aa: CASSRGGAGELFF; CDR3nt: TGTGCCAGCAGCCGCGGGGGAGCCGGGGAGCTGTTTTTT
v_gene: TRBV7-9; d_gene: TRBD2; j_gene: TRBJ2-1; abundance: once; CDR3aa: CASRPSGGVSMGSYNEQFF; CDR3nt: TGTGCCAGCAGGCCTAGCGGGGGAGTGTCTATGGGGTCCTACAATGAGCAGTTCTTC
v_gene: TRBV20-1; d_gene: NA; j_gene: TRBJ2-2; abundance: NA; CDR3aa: CSARDIPPGELFF; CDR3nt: TGCAGTGCTAGAGATATCCCGCCCGGGGAGCTGTTTTTT
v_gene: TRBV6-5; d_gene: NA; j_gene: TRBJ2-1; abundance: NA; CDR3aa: CASSPGTSIDEQFF; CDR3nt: TGTGCCAGCAGTCCCGGGACATCGATAGATGAGCAGTTCTTC
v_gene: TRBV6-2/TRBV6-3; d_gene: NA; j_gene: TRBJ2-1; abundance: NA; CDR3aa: CASTSRVTYNEQFF; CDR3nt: TGTGCCAGCACATCGAGGGTAACCTACAATGAGCAGTTCTTC